One T cell receptor beta chain is described in this entry. This clonotype was seen more than once but under ten times. The antigen it recognizes is unknown. No much larger clone exists at a distance of one base, and base qualities are not known. Library generation was performed with RACE. Sequencing was performed on a NextSeq 500. Library preparation attached unique molecular identifiers to individual cDNA molecules for quantitative, reproducible TCR counting. For every blood RNA sample, sequencing covered both the TCR alpha and TCR beta chains. Per the source publication's procedure: The median number of TCRs per sample was approximately 96,000, ranging from 23,224 to 690,600. V, J and CDR3 annotation of the TCR reads was performed with the Decombinator software suite. For PS versus PT1 abundance plots, all samples were subsampled to the same number of TCRs (28,000). Expanded TCRs were defined as absent before sensitization and observed at least eight times at the 2-week time point. TCRdb reworked the public reads: Q25 trimming with fastp, MiXCR clone assembly, productive beta chains retained. Rows are unified per CDR3 protein, each entry keeping the most common DNA and genes. The V and J calls, along with clone size, are taken from TCRdb and not from the paper's own processing. For this sample there are about 380,000 distinct CDR3 sequences; more than 4.5% appear just once. The ten top clones hold approximately 2.5% of the sample.

These data originate in a study of human T cells and chemical hapten exposure (dated by TCRdb to the early 2020s). Study-level background: For sensitization, 2% DPC in acetone was applied to a 2 cm by 2 cm area of upper inner arm skin. Libraries were pooled for sequencing, and per-sample TCR yields varied mainly because of small differences in library volumes within the pool. Throughout the study period of roughly 24 weeks, patients also received therapeutic DPC doses to the scalp every week. Patient blood was sampled pre-sensitization (week 0) and at 2, 6 and about 24 weeks after DPC sensitization. Patch testing on the upper back used Finn chambers containing 0.01% DPC, with scoring done after 6 days according to International Contact Dermatitis Research Group standards. The study tracked peripheral blood TCR repertoire changes in vivo during primary and secondary sensitization to the hapten diphenylcyclopropenone (DPC) in alopecia patients. For TCR sequencing, blood came from about 28 alopecia patients at anywhere from one to four time points (pre-sensitization, 2, 6 and 24 weeks). The mostly female patient cohort included alopecia areata with under or over 50% scalp involvement, alopecia totalis and alopecia universalis.

General conclusions and limits of the study: A positive correlation was found between the number of PT1 expanded TCRs and patch test score, with significance reached at thresholds 8, 16 and 32 but not 4. Repeated subsampling changed both the strength of the expansion versus patch-test correlation and the threshold at which that correlation became significant. Because all patients had alopecia, a presumed autoimmune disease, the immune response of the patients might differ from that of healthy individuals. Significantly more large CDR3 similarity clusters were formed by expanded TCRs than by pre-sensitization or healthy control sets, consistent with antigen-driven responses. DPC sensitization did not change how many TCRs were above 1 in 1000 frequency, and no evidence was found of alterations in global repertoire structure.

Interpreted using the paper, the time point label stands for: patch test 1, 2 weeks after DPC sensitization. What the treatment or condition label conveys for this sample: therapeutic diphenylcyclopropenone sensitization with weekly scalp DPC. At each patch-test visit, blood was drawn before the patch test was applied. Patients were eligible if aged 18 to 70, diagnosed with alopecia and judged suitable for DPC therapy, and pregnant patients were excluded. Unfractionated whole blood was collected in Tempus Blood RNA tubes, and total RNA was extracted from that blood. This specimen was whole blood, taken in connection with sensitization to the hapten diphenylcyclopropenone (DPC). This receptor was identified in a woman aged 45-59 years with alopecia areata. Some clones in this sample may be carry-over from other donors' samples.

The CDR3 region reads CSARPPGTGGRNEQFF. The DNA reads TGCAGTGCTAGACCTCCCGGGACAGGGGGCAGGAATGAGCAGTTCTTC. Recombination joined TRBV20-1 with TRBJ2-1; TRBD1 agrees with 12 junctional bases. Trimming removed 2 bases from V and 7 bases from J; the gene matches leave 9 bases unexplained. From cysteine to phenylalanine, the CDR3 is 16 amino acids long. The retained sequence is limited to the CDR3, 48 bases, with the frame set at the first base. From the germline V gene (reference sequence), CDR1 is DFQATT and CDR2 is SNEGSKA.